The next 13 T cell receptor beta chains were all read from a single sample in a study of identical twins. MiXCR was run by TCRdb on the 5' RACE reads, yielding one entry per CDR3 protein. The sample yields fewer than 650,000 distinct CDR3 sequences, roughly 7.2% seen once. The same sample was also used in a study of yellow fever vaccine responses in identical twins.

Sample: PBMCs. These receptors originate from a woman between 18 and 29 years old in good health.

A few counts support this clonotype. The genes are TRBV12-3 or TRBV12-4 and TRBJ2-5, with 9 bases aligning to TRBD2. V shed 5 bases, J shed 5 bases, and the junction held 9 bases outside the gene matches. The CDR3 is 15 residues long. CDR3 protein: CASSLGAGGTETQYF. CDR3 DNA: TGTGCCAGCAGTCTCGGGGCGGGGGGGACGGAGACCCAGTACTTC.

The J gene is TRBJ1-6, the V gene TRBV19, with unresolved D. The germline V gene has CDR1 LNHDA and CDR2 SQIVND (reference sequence). V shed 0 bases and J shed 7 bases, with 7 bases lying between them. This CDR3 is 14 amino acids long. CDR3 bases: TGTGCCAGTAGTATAGATGGAATCAATTCACCCCTCCACTTT. Translated, it gives CASSIDGINSPLHF.

This clonotype showed up many times. With a much larger clone just one base away, this may be a read error. This chain connects TRBV7-9 to TRBJ2-1; no firm D call. There are 12 residues in the CDR3. V was clipped by 1 base and J by 7 bases, with 5 bases between them. Per the germline V gene, CDR1 is SEHNR and CDR2 is FQNEAQ (reference sequence). The chain's CDR3 is CASSLVENEQFF. CDR3 sequence (DNA): TGTGCCAGCAGCTTAGTTGAGAATGAGCAGTTCTTC.

This clonotype was picked up many times. CDR3 loop: CASSPKENTDTQYF. The CDR3 region has the DNA TGTGCCAGCTCCCCCAAGGAGAACACAGATACGCAGTATTTT. This chain uses TRBV7-9 with TRBJ2-3; D gene unclear. CDR1 and CDR2 from the germline V gene are SEHNR and FQNEAQ (reference sequence). The V end lost 8 bases, the J end lost 2 bases, and 14 bases lay between the germline ends. The CDR3 spans 14 residues.

This clonotype showed up many times. V usage is TRBV4-1 and J usage is TRBJ2-4; D gene uncertain. V was trimmed by 0 bases and J by 1 base, leaving 10 bases between them. The germline V gene encodes CDR1 MGHRA and CDR2 YSYEKL. The CDR3 loop spans 16 amino acids. CDR3 in DNA: TGCGCCAGCAGCCAAGATCTGGGCGGTGCCAAAAACATTCAGTACTTC. This sequence encodes CASSQDLGGAKNIQYF.

In its sample, this clonotype was seen a few times. The chain combines TRBV20-1 with TRBJ2-7; 9 nucleotides agree with TRBD1. The ends lost 6 bases at V and 5 bases at J; junction bases unmatched: 11. The CDR3 length is 14 residues. The germline CDR1 and CDR2 sequences are DFQATT and SNEGSKA (reference sequence). In DNA, the CDR3 is TGCAGTGCGGGCGGGACAGGGCCTGATAACGAGCAGTACTTC. Its translation: CSAGGTGPDNEQYF.

The table lists this clonotype with many counts. This rearrangement joins TRBV5-1 to TRBJ2-5; D tentatively reads TRBD1 or TRBD2 (5 bases each). Per germline, CDR1 SGHRS and CDR2 YFSETQ. The CDR3 loop spans 15 amino acids. Trimming took 0 bases from V and 1 from J, leaving 10 bases between them. The CDR3 protein is CASSLGGAGQETQYF. The CDR3 DNA reads TGCGCCAGCAGCTTGGGAGGGGCAGGCCAAGAGACCCAGTACTTC.

The chain couples TRBV5-1 to TRBJ2-5; unclear D gene. The CDR3 is 15 residues long. V dropped 4 bases and J dropped 1 base, with 14 bases sitting between them. CDR1 and CDR2 (germline): SGHRS, YFSETQ. CDR3 in amino acids: CASSLDPGIQETQYF. Here the CDR3 DNA reads TGCGCCAGCAGCCTGGATCCTGGCATCCAAGAGACCCAGTACTTC. Combining the CDR3 with reference TRBV5-1 and TRBJ2-5 gives the whole variable domain KAGVTQTPRYLIKTRGQQVTLSCSPISGHRSVSWYQQTPGQGLQFLFEYFSETQRNKGNFPGRFSGRQFSNSRSEMNVSTLELGDSALYLCASSLDPGIQETQYFGPGTRLLVL.

This clonotype has only a few counts. In nucleotides, the CDR3 is TGTGCCAGCAGCCCCCGGACTAGCGGGGAGCAGTACTTC. This encodes CASSPRTSGEQYF. This chain connects TRBV3-1 to TRBJ2-7; 11 nucleotides line up with TRBD2. J was trimmed by 7 bases and V by 4 bases; bases with no gene match: 3. Germline values: CDR1 LGHDT, CDR2 YNNKEL (reference sequence). The CDR3 loop spans 13 amino acids.

This clonotype was seen at least ten times. The CDR3 coding sequence is TGCAGCGTCCAACGACCCTCGCCGGGGGCCTTGGGCTACACCTTC. It encodes CSVQRPSPGALGYTF. The J gene is TRBJ1-2, the V gene TRBV29-1, with D possibly matching TRBD1 (6 bases). Trimming stripped 6 bases from V and 8 bases from J, with 25 bases between. Germline V CDR1 and CDR2: SQVTM, ANQGSEA. CDR3 length equals 15 residues.

This clonotype was found a few times. The chain is built from TRBV6-5 and TRBJ2-7, with 12 bases fitting TRBD2. The junction had 7 bases not matched to a gene; V was cut back by 0 bases and J by 7 bases. The CDR3 has 16 residues. In germline, CDR1 is MNHEY, CDR2 SVGAGI. The DNA of the CDR3 is TGTGCCAGCAGTTACTCTGCTAGCGGGAGGGCCCGGGAGCAGTACTTC. Its protein product is CASSYSASGRAREQYF.

DNA of the CDR3: TGTGCCAGCTCACCAAAGGACAGGAACACCGGGGAGCTGTTTTTT. Its protein is CASSPKDRNTGELFF. V gene TRBV18 combines with J gene TRBJ2-2; D is possibly TRBD1 (6 bases). Trimming shortened V by 2 bases and J by 1 base, and 8 bases separated the two germline ends. The CDR3 extends over 15 amino acids. In germline, CDR1 is KGHSH, CDR2 LQKENI.

In its sample, this clonotype was seen a few times. The chain employs TRBV12-3 or TRBV12-4 and TRBJ2-1; no definite D call. The length of the CDR3 is 11 residues. The germline V and J ends were trimmed by 9 bases and 7 bases, with 10 bases remaining between them. The CDR3 protein is CASGVGNEQFF. CDR3 bases: TGTGCCAGTGGGGTGGGGAATGAGCAGTTCTTC.